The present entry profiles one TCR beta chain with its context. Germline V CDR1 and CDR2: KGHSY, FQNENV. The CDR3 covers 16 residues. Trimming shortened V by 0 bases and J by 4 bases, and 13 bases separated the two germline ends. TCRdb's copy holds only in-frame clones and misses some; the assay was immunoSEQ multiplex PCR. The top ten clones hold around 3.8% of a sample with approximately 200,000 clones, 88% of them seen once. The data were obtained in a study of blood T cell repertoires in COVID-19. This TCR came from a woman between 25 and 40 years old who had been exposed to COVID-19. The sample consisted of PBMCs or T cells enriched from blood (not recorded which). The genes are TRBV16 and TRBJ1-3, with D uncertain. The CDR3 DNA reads TGTGCCAGCAGCCAATCGGGCCTCGGCGGGGGAAACACCATATATTTT. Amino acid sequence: CASSQSGLGGGNTIYF. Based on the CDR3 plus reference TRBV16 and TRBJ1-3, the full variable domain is GEEVAQTPKHLVRGEGQKAKLYCAPIKGHSYVFWYQQVLKNEFKFLISFQNENVFDETGMPKERFSAKCLPNSPCSLEIQATKLEDSAVYFCASSQSGLGGGNTIYFGEGSWLTVV.